These T cell receptor beta chains were read from a single sample in a study of T-cell memory formation after mild COVID-19. One entry per CDR3 protein, called by TCRdb with MiXCR from the 5' RACE reads. This sample has around 420,000 distinct CDR3 sequences, with 24% found just once. Sequences were obtained from PBMCs or a T cell subset sorted from them (not recorded which). The receptor source for this set is an adult woman who had mild COVID-19 (a few samples of this study predate the infection). Cell type and time point are not known. The CDR3 runs from the conserved cysteine through the conserved F or W. D genes are given only for firm matches. Some rows have no size entry. The others give once, few or many, or a class for an expanded clone.

d_call	v_call	clone_size	j_call	cdr3_aa	cdr3_nt
NA	TRBV9	few	TRBJ1-3	CASSVGRNTIYF	TGTGCCAGCAGCGTAGGGAGAAACACCATATATTTT
NA	TRBV20-1	few	TRBJ1-2	CSARRPGYGYTF	TGCAGTGCTAGGCGCCCCGGGTATGGCTACACCTTC
TRBD2	TRBV6-2/TRBV6-3	few	TRBJ2-2	CASNQPRGRGNGELFF	TGTGCCAGCAACCAACCCCGGGGGAGGGGTAACGGGGAGCTGTTTTTT
TRBD2	TRBV19	NA	TRBJ2-1	CASFWRTGGEQFF	TGTGCCAGTTTCTGGCGGACGGGGGGTGAGCAGTTCTTC
NA	TRBV3-1	few	TRBJ2-3	CASSQAEVPSIDTQYF	TGTGCCAGCAGCCAAGCGGAGGTCCCATCTATAGATACGCAGTATTTT
NA	TRBV6-6	few	TRBJ1-2	CASRAQGYGYTF	TGTGCCAGCAGAGCACAGGGCTATGGCTACACCTTC
NA	TRBV15	few	TRBJ2-7	CATSPARVYDNEQYF	TGTGCCACCAGCCCGGCCAGGGTCTACGATAACGAGCAGTACTTC
NA	TRBV20-1	NA	TRBJ1-5	CSARVPGMRNQPQHF	TGCAGTGCTAGAGTACCGGGGATGAGGAATCAGCCCCAGCATTTT
TRBD1	TRBV9	NA	TRBJ2-5	CASSVGDRQETQYF	TGTGCCAGCAGCGTAGGGGACAGGCAAGAGACCCAGTACTTC
NA	TRBV7-2	NA	TRBJ2-1	CASSLWSYNEQFF	TGTGCCAGCAGCTTATGGTCTTACAATGAGCAGTTCTTC
NA	TRBV3-1	few	TRBJ1-4	CASSPYGSSNEKLFF	TGTGCCAGCAGCCCTTACGGGAGTTCTAATGAAAAACTGTTTTTT
NA	TRBV20-1	NA	TRBJ1-1	CSARDPGLYTEAFF	TGCAGTGCTAGAGATCCAGGTCTGTACACTGAAGCTTTCTTT
TRBD1	TRBV12-3/TRBV12-4	NA	TRBJ1-5	CASSLRGRGQPQHF	TGTGCCAGCAGTTTAAGGGGGCGAGGTCAGCCCCAGCATTTT
TRBD1	TRBV29-1	once	TRBJ1-1	CSVDRGLTEAFF	TGCAGCGTGGACAGGGGGCTTACTGAAGCTTTCTTT
NA	TRBV2	few	TRBJ2-7	CASSSSGMQCF	TGTGCCAGCAGTTCTTCAGGGATGCAGTGCTTC
TRBD2	TRBV27	NA	TRBJ2-7	CASSLLVGGEGLYEQYF	TGTGCCAGCAGTTTATTGGTGGGGGGGGAGGGCCTTTACGAGCAGTACTTC
NA	TRBV2	NA	TRBJ1-1	CASSEAVRGPEAFF	TGTGCCAGCAGTGAAGCGGTCCGGGGGCCTGAAGCTTTCTTT
NA	TRBV12-3/TRBV12-4	NA	TRBJ2-7	CASSSSLGYEQYF	TGTGCCAGCAGTTCCTCCCTGGGTTACGAGCAGTACTTC
NA	TRBV20-1	NA	TRBJ2-1	CSARDRSAEQFF	TGCAGTGCTAGAGATCGTAGCGCCGAGCAGTTCTTC
NA	TRBV19	few	TRBJ1-2	CASSIGYNYGYTF	TGTGCCAGTAGTATCGGATATAACTATGGCTACACCTTC
TRBD1	TRBV11-2	NA	TRBJ2-7	CASSLVFGQGVHEQYF	TGTGCCAGCAGCTTAGTCTTTGGACAGGGGGTCCACGAGCAGTACTTC
NA	TRBV30	NA	TRBJ1-5	CAWATQYSAPQHF	TGTGCCTGGGCGACGCAGTACTCGGCGCCCCAGCATTTT
TRBD2	TRBV9	NA	TRBJ2-3	CASSVGRGGSIADTQYF	TGTGCCAGCAGCGTAGGAAGAGGCGGGAGTATTGCAGATACGCAGTATTTT
TRBD2	TRBV5-1	NA	TRBJ2-3	CASSLAGLAIDTQYF	TGCGCCAGCAGCTTGGCGGGACTAGCGATCGATACGCAGTATTTT
NA	TRBV11-2	NA	TRBJ1-6	CASGAQRRDNSPLHF	TGTGCCAGCGGGGCCCAGAGGCGGGATAATTCACCCCTCCACTTT
NA	TRBV7-9	few	TRBJ2-7	CASSSSFYEQYF	TGTGCCAGCAGCTCCTCCTTCTACGAGCAGTACTTC
NA	TRBV7-9	NA	TRBJ2-2	CASSIGWNTGELFF	TGTGCCAGCAGCATCGGATGGAACACCGGGGAGCTGTTTTTT
NA	TRBV7-2	NA	TRBJ2-1	CASSTSTLRQFF	TGTGCCAGCAGCACTAGTACCTTACGGCAGTTCTTC
NA	TRBV10-3	few	TRBJ2-6	CAISEPPGQTEANVLTF	TGTGCCATCAGTGAGCCCCCTGGACAGACGGAGGCCAACGTCCTGACTTTC
NA	TRBV12-3/TRBV12-4	NA	TRBJ2-7	CASSLSPVGRGSSYEQYF	TGTGCCAGCAGTTTAAGCCCGGTAGGGCGGGGAAGCTCCTACGAGCAGTACTTC
TRBD1	TRBV13	NA	TRBJ2-7	CASSPQGASYEQYF	TGTGCCAGCAGCCCCCAGGGGGCGAGTTACGAGCAGTACTTC
NA	TRBV9	few	TRBJ1-1	CASSVEGFGGRTPNTEAFF	TGTGCCAGCAGCGTAGAAGGGTTCGGGGGTAGGACCCCGAACACTGAAGCTTTCTTT